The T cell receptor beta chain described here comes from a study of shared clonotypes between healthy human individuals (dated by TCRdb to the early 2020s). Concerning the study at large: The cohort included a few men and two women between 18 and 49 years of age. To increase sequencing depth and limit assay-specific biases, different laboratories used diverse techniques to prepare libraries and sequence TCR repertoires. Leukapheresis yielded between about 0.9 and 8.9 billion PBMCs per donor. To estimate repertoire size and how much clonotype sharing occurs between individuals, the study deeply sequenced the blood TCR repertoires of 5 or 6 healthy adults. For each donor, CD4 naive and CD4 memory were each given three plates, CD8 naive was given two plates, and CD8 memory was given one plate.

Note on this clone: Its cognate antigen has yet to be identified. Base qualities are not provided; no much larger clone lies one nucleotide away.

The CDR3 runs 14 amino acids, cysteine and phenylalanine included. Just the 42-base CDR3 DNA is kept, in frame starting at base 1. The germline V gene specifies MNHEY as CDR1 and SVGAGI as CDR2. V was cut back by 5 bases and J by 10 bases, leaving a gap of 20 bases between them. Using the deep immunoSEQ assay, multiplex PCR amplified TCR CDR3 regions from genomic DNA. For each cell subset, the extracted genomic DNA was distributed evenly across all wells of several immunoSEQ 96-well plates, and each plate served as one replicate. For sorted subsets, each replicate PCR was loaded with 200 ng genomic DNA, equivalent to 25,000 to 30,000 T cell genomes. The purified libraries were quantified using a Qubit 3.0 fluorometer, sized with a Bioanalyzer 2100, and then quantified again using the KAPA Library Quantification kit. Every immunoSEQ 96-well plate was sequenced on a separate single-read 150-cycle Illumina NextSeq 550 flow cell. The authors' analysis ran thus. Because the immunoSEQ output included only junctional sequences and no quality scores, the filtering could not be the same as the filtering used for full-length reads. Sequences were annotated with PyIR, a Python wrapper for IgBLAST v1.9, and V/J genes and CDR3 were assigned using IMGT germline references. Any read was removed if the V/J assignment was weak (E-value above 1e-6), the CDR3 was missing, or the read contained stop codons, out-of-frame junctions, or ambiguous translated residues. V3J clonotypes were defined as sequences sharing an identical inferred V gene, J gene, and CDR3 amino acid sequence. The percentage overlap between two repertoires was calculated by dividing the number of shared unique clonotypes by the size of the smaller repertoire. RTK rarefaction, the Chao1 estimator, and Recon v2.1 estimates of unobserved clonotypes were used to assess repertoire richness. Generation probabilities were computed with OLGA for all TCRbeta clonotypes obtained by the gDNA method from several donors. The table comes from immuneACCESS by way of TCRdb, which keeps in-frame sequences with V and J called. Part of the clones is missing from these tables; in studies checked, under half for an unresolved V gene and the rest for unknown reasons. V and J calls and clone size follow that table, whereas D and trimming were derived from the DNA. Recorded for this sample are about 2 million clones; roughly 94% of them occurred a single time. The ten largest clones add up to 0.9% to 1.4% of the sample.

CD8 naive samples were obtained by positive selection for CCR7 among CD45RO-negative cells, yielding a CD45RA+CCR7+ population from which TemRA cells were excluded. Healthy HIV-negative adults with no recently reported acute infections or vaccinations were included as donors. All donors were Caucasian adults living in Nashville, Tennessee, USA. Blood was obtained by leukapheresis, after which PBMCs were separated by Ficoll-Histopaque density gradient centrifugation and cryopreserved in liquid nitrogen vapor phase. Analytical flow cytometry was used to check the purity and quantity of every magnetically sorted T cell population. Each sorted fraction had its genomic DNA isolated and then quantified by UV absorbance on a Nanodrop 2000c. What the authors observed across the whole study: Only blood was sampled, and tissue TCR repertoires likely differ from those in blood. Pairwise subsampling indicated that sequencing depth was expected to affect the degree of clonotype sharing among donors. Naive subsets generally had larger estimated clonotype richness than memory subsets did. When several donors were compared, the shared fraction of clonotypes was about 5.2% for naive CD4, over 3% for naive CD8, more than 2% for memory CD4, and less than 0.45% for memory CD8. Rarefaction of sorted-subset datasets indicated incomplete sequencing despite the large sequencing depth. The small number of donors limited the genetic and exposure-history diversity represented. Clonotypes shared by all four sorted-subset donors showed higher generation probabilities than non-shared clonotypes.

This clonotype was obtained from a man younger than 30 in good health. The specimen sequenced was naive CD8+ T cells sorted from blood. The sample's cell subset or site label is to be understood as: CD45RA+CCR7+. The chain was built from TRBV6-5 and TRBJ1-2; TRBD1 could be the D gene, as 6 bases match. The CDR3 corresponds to CASSHNREAGDYTF. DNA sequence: TGTGCCAGCAGTCACAACAGGGAGGCGGGTGACTACACCTTC.